One and the same sample provided the 18 T cell receptor beta chains below, sequenced in a study of blood T cell repertoires in COVID-19. Assay used: immunoSEQ multiplex PCR; TCRdb lists only in-frame clones, some missing. The sample has about 250,000 clones; around nine tenths are singletons. The sequenced material came from PBMCs or T cells enriched from blood (not recorded which). These receptors all stem from a woman aged 45 to 65 who had recovered from COVID-19.

This clone was picked up one time. V gene TRBV6-2 or TRBV6-3 combines with J gene TRBJ1-2; tentative D call: TRBD1 (5 bases). Deletions cut 5 bases from V and 1 base from J, with 14 bases between. This CDR3 spans 15 amino acids. Looked up from germline, CDR1 is MNHEY and CDR2 is SVGEGT. As DNA, the CDR3 is TGTGCCAGCAGTCGCCTCCGACAGATTAACTATGGCTACACCTTC. Translation gives CASSRLRQINYGYTF.

This chain uses TRBV4-1 with TRBJ2-7; 7 bases are a match to TRBD2. CDR3 length: 17 residues. V was clipped by 7 bases and J by 0 bases; unmatched bases: 15. Germline CDR1 is MGHRA and CDR2 is YSYEKL. CDR3 region: CASMEVGRSGNSYEQYF. As DNA, the CDR3 is TGCGCCAGCATGGAGGTTGGGAGAAGCGGGAACTCCTACGAGCAGTACTTC.

This clone appeared a single time. The chain uses TRBV29-1 and TRBJ1-2, with a possible D match to TRBD1 (6 bases). The CDR3 covers 14 residues. The germline V gene encodes CDR1 SQVTM and CDR2 ANQGSEA. Trimming took 1 base from V and 6 from J, leaving 15 bases between them. CDR3 sequence: CSVEGRRGNDGYTF. In nucleotides, the CDR3 is TGCAGCGTTGAAGGACGCAGGGGAAACGATGGCTACACCTTC.

This chain links TRBV5-1 with TRBJ1-2, with D perhaps matching TRBD1 (6 bases). Trimming took off 5 bases at V and 7 bases at J, with 18 bases between the two ends. Germline V gives CDR1 SGHRS, CDR2 YFSETQ. The CDR3 has 14 residues. Written as DNA, the CDR3 is TGCGCCAGCAGACCCGAACAGGGTTCTACTGGCTACACCTTC. This sequence encodes CASRPEQGSTGYTF.

J is TRBJ1-5 and V is TRBV29-1; 8 nucleotides agree with TRBD1. With V trimmed by 1 base and J by 5 bases, 1 base remained unmatched. Germline lookup yields CDR1 SQVTM and CDR2 ANQGSEA. This CDR3 comprises 13 residues. The DNA for the CDR3 is TGCAGCGTTGAAGCAGGGGGCGATCAGCCCCAGCATTTT. Residues: CSVEAGGDQPQHF.

This rearrangement joins TRBV21-1 to TRBJ1-4; TRBD1 reflects the table's D call only, with no check against the DNA. TRBV21-1 is termed a pseudogene. The CDR3 has 16 residues. The CDR3 loop reads CASSKVRRQGGEKLFF. The DNA of the CDR3 is TGTGCCAGCAGCAAAGTCCGCAGACAGGGGGGTGAAAAACTGTTTTTT.

V is TRBV19 and J is TRBJ1-1; D is uncertain. The CDR3 spans 13 residues. The V end was cut by 5 bases, the J end by 0 bases, with 7 bases between. Germline V gene data show CDR1 as LNHDA and CDR2 as SQIVND (reference sequence). CDR3 protein: CASSSQVNTEAFF. The CDR3 bases are TGTGCCAGTAGTTCTCAGGTGAACACTGAAGCTTTCTTT.

V is TRBV5-1 and J is TRBJ2-7, with TRBD2 matching 11 bases. In germline, CDR1 is SGHRS, CDR2 YFSETQ. This CDR3 is 15 amino acids long. V shed 3 bases and J 4 bases; nucleotides not matched to a gene: 6. The CDR3: CASSSRLAGRYEQYF. The CDR3 DNA is TGCGCCAGCAGCTCCAGACTAGCGGGAAGGTACGAGCAGTACTTC.

This chain connects TRBV2 to TRBJ1-2, with D perhaps matching TRBD1 (5 bases). The CDR3 loop spans 15 amino acids. The V end was cut by 4 bases, the J end by 8 bases, with 20 bases between. Germline V lookup: CDR1 SNHLY, CDR2 FYNNEI. CDR3 region: CASSARSGKDSGYTF. The CDR3 DNA reads as TGTGCCAGCAGTGCCCGATCAGGGAAGGATTCGGGCTACACCTTC.

The chain carries TRBV27 and TRBJ2-7, with TRBD2 matching over 8 bases. V lost 6 bases to trimming and J lost 2 bases; unmatched junction nucleotides: 6. The CDR3 spans 14 residues. Germline V gives CDR1 MNHEY, CDR2 SMNVEV (reference sequence). The CDR3 DNA sequence: TGTGCCAGCAGAACTAGCGGAAATACCTACGAGCAGTACTTC. It codes for CASRTSGNTYEQYF.

This chain's CDR3 is CASSHAGGEGTGELFF. The DNA of the CDR3 is TGTGCCAGCAGCCACGCCGGGGGGGAAGGCACCGGGGAGCTGTTTTTT. The rearrangement uses TRBV7-3 and TRBJ2-2; 8 nucleotides line up with TRBD2. After removal of 5 bases from V and 4 bases from J, the junction contained 9 bases not matched to a gene. CDR1 SGHTA and CDR2 FQGTGA come from the germline V gene. The CDR3 sequence is 16 residues long.

V gene TRBV6-9 combines with J gene TRBJ2-6; 8 bases map to TRBD2. This CDR3 spans 16 amino acids. The trim removed 4 bases at V and 3 bases at J, leaving 5 bases unmatched. CDR1 MNHGY and CDR2 SVAAGI come from the germline V gene. In nucleotides, the CDR3 is TGTGCCAGCAGTTCCCTCGGGGGGGATGGGGCCAACGTCCTGACTTTC. It codes for CASSSLGGDGANVLTF.

This rearrangement joins TRBV9 to TRBJ2-2; TRBD2 agrees at 13 bases. From germline, CDR1 is SGDLS and CDR2 YYNGEE. V gave up 3 bases and J gave up 8 bases; unmatched junction bases: 1. The length of the CDR3 is 14 residues. The CDR3 here is CASSGLAGGGELFF. CDR3 in DNA: TGTGCCAGCAGCGGACTAGCGGGAGGTGGGGAGCTGTTTTTT.

The V gene is TRBV18, the J gene TRBJ1-4; a weak D match, TRBD1 (5 bases). The CDR3 sequence is 15 residues long. Trimming cost V 3 bases and J 5 bases, with 13 bases left between them. Germline V CDR1 and CDR2: KGHSH, LQKENI. In DNA form, the CDR3 reads TGTGCCAGCTCACCTGGGGCAGGCGGAAATGAAAAACTGTTTTTT. Translating gives CASSPGAGGNEKLFF.

The table lists this clone with a count of one. The chain recombines TRBV11-2 with TRBJ2-3; tentative D call: TRBD2 (5 bases). Germline values: CDR1 SGHAT, CDR2 FQNNGV. This CDR3 has 14 amino acids. V gave up 5 bases and J gave up 5 bases, with 14 bases separating them. The CDR3 sequence: CASSITPLGDTQYF. CDR3 coding DNA: TGTGCCAGCAGCATCACCCCACTAGGAGATACGCAGTATTTT.

CDR3 coding DNA: TGCGCCAGCAGCTTGGGCGGGAGAGACGAGCAGTACTTC. This codes for CASSLGGRDEQYF. The rearrangement links TRBV5-1 to TRBJ2-7, with 7 bases aligning to TRBD2. Per germline, CDR1 SGHRS and CDR2 YFSETQ. With V trimmed by 0 bases and J by 5 bases, 2 bases remained unmatched. The CDR3 runs to 13 residues.

The chain is built from TRBV28 and TRBJ2-7; 8 bases align to TRBD1. CDR1 and CDR2 from the germline V gene are MDHEN and SYDVKM. V trimming: 6 bases; J trimming: 0 bases; junction bases outside the gene matches: 4. The CDR3 spans 14 residues. The DNA for the CDR3 is TGTGCCAGCAGCCCCGGGACAGGCTCCTACGAGCAGTACTTC. This codes for CASSPGTGSYEQYF.

The chain couples TRBV28 to TRBJ2-3, with TRBD2 matching over 8 bases. This CDR3 is built from 15 residues. Per germline, CDR1 MDHEN and CDR2 SYDVKM. The CDR3 reads CASGGRGRGTDTQYF. CDR3 sequence (DNA): TGTGCGAGCGGGGGCAGGGGTCGGGGAACAGATACGCAGTATTTT.